This entry features one TCR beta chain sequence. Its antigen is unidentified. These data originate in a study of tumor-infiltrating lymphocytes in localized non-small cell lung cancer. The study, taken as a whole, reports: Compared with uninvolved lung, tumors showed higher T cell infiltration by TCRbeta sequencing.

The CDR3 loop spans 12 amino acids. Germline values: CDR1 LNHDA, CDR2 SQIVND (reference sequence). Trimming took 7 bases from V and 7 from J, leaving 13 bases between them. Data came from immunoSEQ multiplex PCR; TCRdb stores just in-frame clones and leaves some out. The data show some 10,000 clones, over 45% seen once. Sequenced: uninvolved lung tissue not adjacent to the tumor. This clonotype was obtained from a human donor with non-small cell lung cancer. This chain connects TRBV19 to TRBJ1-2; D is unresolved. In nucleotides, the CDR3 is TGTGCCAGTACCCGCAGAGGGTCTGGCTACACCTTC. Its translation is CASTRRGSGYTF.